This is a list of T cell receptor beta chains from one sample in a study of blood T cell repertoires in COVID-19. TCRdb's table, derived via immunoSEQ multiplex PCR, lists solely in-frame clones and lacks some. The data contain about 69,000 clones, approximately 90% of them singletons. Sequenced sample: peripheral blood. The receptors originated from a woman aged 18-29 years with acute or convalescent COVID-19. Both conserved end residues are part of each CDR3. A D gene is named only where the DNA matches it firmly. Some rows mark clone size as missing; the rest say once, few, many or name a class of expanded clone.

cdr3_nt | cdr3_aa | clone_size | j_call | d_call | v_call
TGTGCCAGCAGCTTTTGCGGGAAAGATACGCAGTATTTT | CASSFCGKDTQYF | NA | TRBJ2-3 | NA | TRBV11-3
TGTGCCAGCAGCTTAACTAGCGGGGGGGCCATAGATACGCAGTATTTT | CASSLTSGGAIDTQYF | NA | TRBJ2-3 | TRBD2 | TRBV11-1
TGTGCCAGCAGTTTCGGTCTGAACACTGAAGCTTTCTTT | CASSFGLNTEAFF | NA | TRBJ1-1 | NA | TRBV12-3/TRBV12-4
TGTGCCAGCAGCAAAGATAGCACAGGGGCAATTTCGGCTAATGAAAAACTGTTTTTT | CASSKDSTGAISANEKLFF | NA | TRBJ1-4 | NA | TRBV21-1
TGTGCCAGCAGCTTGGAGTCGACTAGCGGTGCGATAGGAGATACGCAGTATTTT | CASSLESTSGAIGDTQYF | NA | TRBJ2-3 | TRBD2 | TRBV5-6
TGTGCCAGCAGTCATAGGGGGCTACGTGGCTACACCTTC | CASSHRGLRGYTF | NA | TRBJ1-2 | TRBD1 | TRBV12-3/TRBV12-4
TGTGCCTGGGTTAGGACAGGGGGATCAGAGACCCAGTACTTC | CAWVRTGGSETQYF | NA | TRBJ2-5 | TRBD1 | TRBV30
TGTGCCAGCAGAGAGACAGGGGTTGCAGCTGAAGCTTTCTTT | CASRETGVAAEAFF | NA | TRBJ1-1 | TRBD1 | TRBV6-6
TGTGCCAGCAGAAGAGGGACAGGGGCCTTCTATGGCTACACCTTC | CASRRGTGAFYGYTF | NA | TRBJ1-2 | TRBD1 | TRBV28
TGTGCCAGCAGCCCCAGGACCGGGAAGAGGACCGGGGAGCTGTTTTTT | CASSPRTGKRTGELFF | once | TRBJ2-2 | NA | TRBV7-2
TGTGCCAGTAGGGACAGCAGTAATGAAAAACTGTTTTTT | CASRDSSNEKLFF | NA | TRBJ1-4 | NA | TRBV19
TGTGCCAGTAAAAAAACAGGGATCACCGGGGAGCTGTTTTTT | CASKKTGITGELFF | NA | TRBJ2-2 | NA | TRBV19
TGTGCCAGCAGTTTGAGGCGGGAGGGTGAAAAACTGTTTTTT | CASSLRREGEKLFF | NA | TRBJ1-4 | NA | TRBV27
TGTGCCAGCAGCGTAGGGACGGGAGGGGGTTTGTCAAGGGAAAAACTGTTTTTT | CASSVGTGGGLSREKLFF | NA | TRBJ1-4 | NA | TRBV9
TGTGCCAGTAGTATAGAAAGAGGACAGCCTATCTACGAGCAGTACTTC | CASSIERGQPIYEQYF | once | TRBJ2-7 | NA | TRBV19
TGTGCCAGCAGTTTACCTTCACAGGGGGCGTGGACCGGGGAGCTGTTTTTT | CASSLPSQGAWTGELFF | NA | TRBJ2-2 | TRBD1 | TRBV27
TGTGCCTGGATTCCCCCGGGAACCGGAAACACCATATATTTT | CAWIPPGTGNTIYF | NA | TRBJ1-3 | NA | TRBV30
TGTGCCAGCAGCTTCCGCGAGAGCTCCTACGAGCAGTACTTC | CASSFRESSYEQYF | NA | TRBJ2-7 | NA | TRBV9
TGTGCCAGCAGCCAAGGCTTGGGCGGGGCCTCCCAAGAGACCCAGTACTTC | CASSQGLGGASQETQYF | NA | TRBJ2-5 | NA | TRBV3-1/TRBV3-2
TGTGCCAGCAGCTCATCACTAGCGGGGGTGGAAGATACGCAGTATTTT | CASSSSLAGVEDTQYF | NA | TRBJ2-3 | TRBD2 | TRBV7-8
TGCGCCAGCAGTGAGTTGGGGCTAGCGGGACCTGCCGGGGAGCTGTTTTTT | CASSELGLAGPAGELFF | NA | TRBJ2-2 | TRBD2 | TRBV10-2
TGTGCCTGGCACACGGGACAGGGGGCCGGTGAGCAGTTCTTC | CAWHTGQGAGEQFF | NA | TRBJ2-1 | TRBD1 | TRBV30